This T cell receptor beta chain was identified during a study of blood T cell repertoires in COVID-19. V shed 2 bases and J shed 1 base, with 5 bases lying between them. CDR1 is SGHNT, CDR2 YENEEA, per germline. The CDR3 has 13 amino acids. Profiling relied on immunoSEQ multiplex PCR, and the TCRdb table lists in-frame clones only, not all of them. The sample shows about 250,000 clones, roughly 90% of them seen only once. About this clone: This same CDR3 is encoded by further DNA sequences in the sample.

The sequenced sample consisted of peripheral blood. This TCR came from an older woman with COVID-19, enrolled during active disease. The chain combines TRBV11-3 with TRBJ1-1, with D tentatively TRBD1 (5 bases). The CDR3 nucleotides are TGTGCCAGCAGCTTAAGGGGGAACACTGAAGCTTTCTTT. Its translation is CASSLRGNTEAFF.